This T cell receptor (beta chain) was obtained from a study of graft-versus-host responses after intestinal transplantation. About the research overall: Each recipient received anti-thymocyte globulin induction, then tacrolimus and steroids for approximately three years.

Responder cells labeled with CFSE (roughly 200,000) were co-plated with irradiated stimulator cells labeled with violet dye (roughly 200,000). The responders that had proliferated, CFSE-low CD3+CD4+ and CD3+CD8+ cells, were sorted after the reaction. Data came from immunoSEQ multiplex PCR; TCRdb stores just in-frame clones and leaves some out. The sample yields 6,500 to 7,500 clones, around 30% seen once. The germline V gene has CDR1 MNHEY and CDR2 SMNVEV (reference sequence). The CDR3 has 14 amino acids. Trimming took off 6 bases at V and 6 bases at J, with 18 bases between the two ends. Sequencing used alloreactive CD8+ T cells from a mixed lymphocyte reaction culture, obtained before transplantation. As for subset: CFSE-low proliferating T cells sorted from roughly six-day pre-transplant mixed lymphocyte reaction (GvH or HvG direction). V usage is TRBV27 and J usage is TRBJ2-7; tentative D call: TRBD1 (6 bases). The clonotype originates from a human patient who was an organ donor for intestinal transplantation. CDR3 loop: CASRWQGHATEQYF. For the CDR3, the DNA is TGTGCCAGCAGGTGGCAGGGGCACGCCACCGAGCAGTACTTC.